The clone carrying this TCR beta chain was recorded once. Its antigen remains unknown. The record originates from a study of response to subunit inactivated influenza vaccine. TCRdb itself ran the RT-PCR reads through MiXCR, one entry per CDR3 protein. The sample records more than 600,000 distinct CDR3 sequences, less than 20% being singletons. The CDR3 is 15 amino acids. Deletions cut 1 base from V and 9 bases from J, with 16 bases between. CDR1 MGHRA and CDR2 YSYEKL come from the germline V gene. Findings and limits, study-wide: Authors suggested seasonal influenza vaccinations each recruit few new T cells.

The specimen was PBMCs from blood, collected around 5 days after vaccination. This chain joins TRBV4-1 and TRBJ2-1, with a weak D call TRBD1 (6 bases). This receptor was identified in a man aged 45 to 65 who received an inactivated influenza vaccine. CDR3 coding DNA: TGCGCCAGCAGCCAAGTCTGGGCAGGGGAAGTTGAGCAGTTCTTC. Translating gives CASSQVWAGEVEQFF.